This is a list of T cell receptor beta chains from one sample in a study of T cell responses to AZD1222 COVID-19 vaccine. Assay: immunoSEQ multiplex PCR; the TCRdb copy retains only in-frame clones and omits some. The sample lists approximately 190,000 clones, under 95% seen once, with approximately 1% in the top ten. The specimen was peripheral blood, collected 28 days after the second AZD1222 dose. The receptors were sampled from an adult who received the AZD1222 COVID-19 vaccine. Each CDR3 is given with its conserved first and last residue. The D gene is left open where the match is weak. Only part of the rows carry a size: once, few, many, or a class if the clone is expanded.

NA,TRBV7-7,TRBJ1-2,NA,TGTGCCAGCAGCTTAATGACCCGCTGGGGTGCCTATGGCTACACCTTC,CASSLMTRWGAYGYTF
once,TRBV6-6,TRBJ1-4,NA,TGTGCCAGCAGTTACGGTACAGTAAGTGAAAAACTGTTTTTT,CASSYGTVSEKLFF
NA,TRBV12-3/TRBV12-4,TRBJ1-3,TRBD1,TGTGCCAGCAGACAGGGGGCTGGAAACACCATATATTTT,CASRQGAGNTIYF
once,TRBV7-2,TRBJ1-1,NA,TGTGCCAGCAGCTTAAGGCGGGGACCCGGGACTGAAGCTTTCTTT,CASSLRRGPGTEAFF
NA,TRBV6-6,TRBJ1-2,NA,TGTGCCAGCAGTTACTCGACAGGAGAACCGGTTGGCTACACCTTC,CASSYSTGEPVGYTF
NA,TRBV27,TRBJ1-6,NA,TGTGCCAGCACAGATCACTATAATTCACCCCTCCACTTT,CASTDHYNSPLHF
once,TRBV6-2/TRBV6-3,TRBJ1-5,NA,TGTGCCAGCAGTTACTCGAGGGGTAGCAATCAGCCCCAGCATTTT,CASSYSRGSNQPQHF
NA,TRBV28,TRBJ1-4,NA,TGTGCCAGCAGTTCCCCAACGGGGGGGGAGGAAAAACTGTTTTTT,CASSSPTGGEEKLFF
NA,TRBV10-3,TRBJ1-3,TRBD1,TGTGCCATCGGAGGTGTCCCCAGGGGGCAAAGGGAGGATGGAAACACCATATATTTT,CAIGGVPRGQREDGNTIYF
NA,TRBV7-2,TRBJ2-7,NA,TGTGCCAGCAGCTTCGGGAGCGGCCGGGAGCAGTACTTC,CASSFGSGREQYF
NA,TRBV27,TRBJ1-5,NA,TGTGCCAGCAGTCCGCGGGTGGGCGGAGGCTATAGCAATCAGCCCCAGCATTTT,CASSPRVGGGYSNQPQHF
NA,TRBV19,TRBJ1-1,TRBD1,TGTGCCAGTCAGGGACAGGGGGCTGCACAGAGAGTTTTCTTT,CASQGQGAAQRVFF
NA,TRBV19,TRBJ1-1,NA,TGTGCCAGTGGCATCGACAGGACGTTTACTGAAGCTTTCTTT,CASGIDRTFTEAFF
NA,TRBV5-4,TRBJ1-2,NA,TGTGCCAGCAGCCCAGGGGCGAACTATGGCTACACCTTC,CASSPGANYGYTF
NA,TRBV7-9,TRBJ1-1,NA,TGTGCCAGCAGCTTCGAGGGGCGCGACACTGAAGCTTTCTTT,CASSFEGRDTEAFF
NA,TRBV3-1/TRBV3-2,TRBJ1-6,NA,TGTGCCAGCAGCCAAGCCCAGGGACTCCACTTT,CASSQAQGLHF
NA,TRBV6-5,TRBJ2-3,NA,TGTGCCAGCAGTTACTCGAGCAGGGCGGATACGCAGTATTTT,CASSYSSRADTQYF
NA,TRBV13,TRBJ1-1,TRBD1,TGTGCCAGCAGCCTCGGGACAGGGGGTACCATGAACACTGAAGCTTTCTTT,CASSLGTGGTMNTEAFF
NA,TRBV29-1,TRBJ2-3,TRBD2,TGCAGCGTTGAAGATCCGGCAGCGGGGATTGATACGCAGTATTTT,CSVEDPAAGIDTQYF
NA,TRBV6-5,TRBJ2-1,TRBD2,TGTGCCAGCAGTTACTCGCAAGCGGGGGGGCACAATGAGCAGTTCTTC,CASSYSQAGGHNEQFF
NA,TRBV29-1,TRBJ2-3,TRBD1,TGCAGCGTTCGGAACCCGGGACAGGGGGGAGATACGCAGTATTTT,CSVRNPGQGGDTQYF
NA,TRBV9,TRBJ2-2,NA,TGTGCCAGCAGTTCCGGACACCCGGGAACCGGGGAGCTGTTTTTT,CASSSGHPGTGELFF
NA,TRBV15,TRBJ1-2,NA,TGTGCCACCAGCAGGGACGGCTATGGCTACACCTTC,CATSRDGYGYTF
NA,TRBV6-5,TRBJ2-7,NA,TGTGCCAGCAGTTCGAGGGTTGGGTACGAGCAGTACTTC,CASSSRVGYEQYF
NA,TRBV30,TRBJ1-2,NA,TGTGCCTGGAGTCCAGTTGTGTCGTACACCTTC,CAWSPVVSYTF
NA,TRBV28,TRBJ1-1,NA,TGTGCCAGCACCCTAGGGGGGGCAGGGTTTACAGATGAAGCTTTCTTT,CASTLGGAGFTDEAFF
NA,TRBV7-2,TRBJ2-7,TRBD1,TGTGCCAGCAGCTCATATAGCGTGGGACAGGGGGACTACGAGCAGTACTTC,CASSSYSVGQGDYEQYF
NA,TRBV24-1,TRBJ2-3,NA,TGTGCCACCAGTGATCGTCCTGGGGGTGGGGATACGCAGTATTTT,CATSDRPGGGDTQYF
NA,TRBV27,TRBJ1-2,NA,TGTGCCAGAGGGGGGGGTGCAGGCTCTTATGGCTACACCTTC,CARGGGAGSYGYTF
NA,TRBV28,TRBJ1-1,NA,TGTGCCAGCACCTCGGGGCCGGGTATGATGGAAGCTTTCTTT,CASTSGPGMMEAFF
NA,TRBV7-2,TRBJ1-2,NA,TGTGCCAGCAGCTCAGGCCGGGGGGCGGGTAACTATGGCTACACCTTC,CASSSGRGAGNYGYTF
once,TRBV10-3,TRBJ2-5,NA,TGTGCCATCAGTAAACAGGAGAACCAAGAGACCCAGTACTTC,CAISKQENQETQYF
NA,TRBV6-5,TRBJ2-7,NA,TGTGCCAGCAGTTACCGCCCAGGAACCTACGAGCAGTACTTC,CASSYRPGTYEQYF
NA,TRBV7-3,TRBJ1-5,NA,TGTGCCAGCAGCTCCCGCCTAAATGACAACTGGCATCAGCCCCAGCATTTT,CASSSRLNDNWHQPQHF
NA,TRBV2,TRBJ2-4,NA,TGTGCCAGCAGTGAGTGGGGGTCGAGTTTAGCCAAAAACATTCAGTACTTC,CASSEWGSSLAKNIQYF
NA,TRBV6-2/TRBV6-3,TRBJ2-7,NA,TGTGCCAGCAGTTTGAACCCACACTACGAGCAGTACTTC,CASSLNPHYEQYF
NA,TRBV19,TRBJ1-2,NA,TGTGCCAGTAGTTACAGGGCTGGCTACACCTTC,CASSYRAGYTF
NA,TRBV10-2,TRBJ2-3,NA,TGCGCCAGCAGTGATGGGGGCAGGGGACGAGCAGATACGCAGTATTTT,CASSDGGRGRADTQYF
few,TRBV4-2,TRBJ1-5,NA,TGTGCCAGCAGCTTAGCTGGGGGCAATCAGCCCCAGCATTTT,CASSLAGGNQPQHF
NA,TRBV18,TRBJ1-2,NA,TGTGCCAGCTCACCGTTAGTCTTTTACTCTAACTATGGCTACACCTTC,CASSPLVFYSNYGYTF
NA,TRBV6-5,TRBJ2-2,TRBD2,TGTGCCAGCAGTCCCATGGGGGGGATCGGGGAGCTGTTTTTT,CASSPMGGIGELFF
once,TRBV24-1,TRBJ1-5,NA,TGTGCCACCAGTGACCCCGATCAGCCCCAGCATTTT,CATSDPDQPQHF
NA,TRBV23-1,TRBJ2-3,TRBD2,TGCGCCAGCAGCCCCACTAGCGGCTGCACAGATACGCAGTATTTT,CASSPTSGCTDTQYF